The 2 T cell receptor beta chains below all came from one sample that was sequenced in a study of vaccination and CD4 T cells after COVID-19. As to time point: late sampling 161 to 241 days after vaccination in three convalescent patients. TCRdb called the PCR reads again in MiXCR, with one record for every CDR3 protein. The sample carries around 30,000 distinct CDR3 sequences, roughly 50% recorded once. Sample: CD4+ T cells from blood, taken about 7 months after SARS-CoV-2 vaccination. The source is a human donor who had recovered from COVID-19.

The CDR3 DNA follows: TGTGCCAGCAGTGATCCCGGACAGGAAGCTTTCTTT. Protein sequence: CASSDPGQEAFF. The chain links TRBV6-2 or TRBV6-3 to TRBJ1-1, with a tentative D call TRBD1 (6 bases). Trimming removed 5 bases from V and 8 bases from J, with 12 bases in between. Germline values: CDR1 MNHEY, CDR2 SVGEGT. The CDR3 loop spans 12 amino acids.

This clonotype was observed a handful of times. CDR3: CASSVTFEQETQYF. The CDR3 nucleotides are TGTGCCAGCAGCGTGACCTTCGAGCAAGAGACCCAGTACTTC. The rearrangement uses TRBV7-6 and TRBJ2-5; no firm D call. Trimming took 5 bases from V and 2 from J, leaving 12 bases between them. CDR3 size: 14 residues. The V gene's germline CDR1 is SGHVS and CDR2 FNYEAQ.